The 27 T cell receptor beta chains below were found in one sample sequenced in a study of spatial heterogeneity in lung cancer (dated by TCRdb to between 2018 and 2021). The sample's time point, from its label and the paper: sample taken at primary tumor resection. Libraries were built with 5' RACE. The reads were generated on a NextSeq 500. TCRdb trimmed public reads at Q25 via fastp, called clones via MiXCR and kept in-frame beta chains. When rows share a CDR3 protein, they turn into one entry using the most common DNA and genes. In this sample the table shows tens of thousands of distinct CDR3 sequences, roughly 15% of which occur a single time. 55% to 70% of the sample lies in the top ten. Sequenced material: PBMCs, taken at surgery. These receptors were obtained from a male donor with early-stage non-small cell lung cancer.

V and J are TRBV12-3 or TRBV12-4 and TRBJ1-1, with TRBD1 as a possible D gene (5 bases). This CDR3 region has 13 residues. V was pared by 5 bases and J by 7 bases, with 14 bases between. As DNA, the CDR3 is TGTGCCAGCAGTCTGGGACCGGACTTTGAAGCTTTCTTT. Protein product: CASSLGPDFEAFF.

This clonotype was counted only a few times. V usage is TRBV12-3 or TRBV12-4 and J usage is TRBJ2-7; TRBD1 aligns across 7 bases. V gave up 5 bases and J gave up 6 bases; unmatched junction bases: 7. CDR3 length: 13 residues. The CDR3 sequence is CASSPTGPLEQYF. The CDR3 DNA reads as TGTGCCAGCAGTCCGACAGGGCCGCTCGAGCAGTACTTC.

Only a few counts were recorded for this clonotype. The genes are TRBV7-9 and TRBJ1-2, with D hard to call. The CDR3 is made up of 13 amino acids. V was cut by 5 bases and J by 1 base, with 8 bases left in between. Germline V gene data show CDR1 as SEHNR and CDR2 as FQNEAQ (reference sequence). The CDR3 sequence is CASSKEGNYGYTF. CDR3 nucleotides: TGTGCCAGCAGCAAGGAGGGTAACTATGGCTACACCTTC.

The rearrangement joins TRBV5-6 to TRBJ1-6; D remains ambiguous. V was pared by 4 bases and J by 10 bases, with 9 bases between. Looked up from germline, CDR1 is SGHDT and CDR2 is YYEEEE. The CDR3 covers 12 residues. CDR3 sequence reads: CASSLRLSPLHF. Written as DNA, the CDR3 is TGTGCCAGCAGCCTACGTCTGTCACCCCTCCACTTT.

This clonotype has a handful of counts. DNA of the CDR3: TGTGCCAGCAGCCCACAGGGTGTCTCCTACAATGAGCAGTTCTTC. It encodes CASSPQGVSYNEQFF. The chain carries TRBV7-8 and TRBJ2-1; maybe TRBD1 (6 bases). The CDR3 runs 15 residues. Looked up from germline, CDR1 is SGHVS and CDR2 is FQNEAQ. V gave up 5 bases and J gave up 0 bases, with 11 bases separating them.

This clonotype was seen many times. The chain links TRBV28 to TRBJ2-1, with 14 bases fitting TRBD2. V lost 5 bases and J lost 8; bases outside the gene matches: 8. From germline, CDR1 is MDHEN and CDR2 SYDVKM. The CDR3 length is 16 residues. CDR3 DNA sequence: TGTGCCAGCAGTGAGCTGACTAGCGGGAGGGGATATGAGCAGTTCTTC. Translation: CASSELTSGRGYEQFF. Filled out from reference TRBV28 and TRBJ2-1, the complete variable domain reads DVKVTQSSRYLVKRTGEKVFLECVQDMDHENMFWYRQDPGLGLRLIYFSYDVKMKEKGDIPEGYSVSREKKERFSLILESASTNQTSMYLCASSELTSGRGYEQFFGPGTRLTVL.

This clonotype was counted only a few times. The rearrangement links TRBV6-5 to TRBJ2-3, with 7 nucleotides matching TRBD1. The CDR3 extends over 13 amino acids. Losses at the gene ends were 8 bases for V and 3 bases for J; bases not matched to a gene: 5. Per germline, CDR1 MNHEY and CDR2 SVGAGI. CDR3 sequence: CASLDRQTDTQYF. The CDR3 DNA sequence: TGTGCCAGCCTGGACAGGCAGACAGATACGCAGTATTTT.

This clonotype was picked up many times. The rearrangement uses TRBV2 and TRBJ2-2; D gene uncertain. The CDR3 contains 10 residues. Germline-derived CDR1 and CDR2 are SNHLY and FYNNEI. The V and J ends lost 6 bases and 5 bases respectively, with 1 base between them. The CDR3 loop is CASRTGELFF. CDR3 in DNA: TGTGCCAGCAGAACCGGGGAGCTGTTTTTT.

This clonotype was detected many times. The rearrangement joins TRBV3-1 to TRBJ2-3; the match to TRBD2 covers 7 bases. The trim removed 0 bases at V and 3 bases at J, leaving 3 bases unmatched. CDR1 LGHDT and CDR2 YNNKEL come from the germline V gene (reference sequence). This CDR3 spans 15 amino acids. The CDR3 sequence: CASSQELAVTDTQYF. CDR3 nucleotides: TGTGCCAGCAGCCAAGAGCTAGCGGTTACAGATACGCAGTATTTT.

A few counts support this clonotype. The CDR3 DNA sequence: TGTGCCAGCAGTCGGAGGGGCATTGAAAATTCACCCCTCCACTTT. This gives the protein CASSRRGIENSPLHF. The chain uses TRBV6-5 and TRBJ1-6, with D maybe TRBD1 (5 bases). V lost 5 bases to trimming and J lost 7 bases, with 15 bases between them. The CDR3 spans 15 residues. Germline V CDR1 and CDR2: MNHEY, SVGAGI.

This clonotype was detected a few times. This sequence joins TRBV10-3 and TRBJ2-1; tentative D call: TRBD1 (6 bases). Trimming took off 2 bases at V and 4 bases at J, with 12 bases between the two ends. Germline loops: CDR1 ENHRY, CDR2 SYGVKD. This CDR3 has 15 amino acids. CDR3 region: CAISEGKGEYNEQFF. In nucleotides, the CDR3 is TGTGCCATCAGTGAGGGCAAGGGGGAATACAATGAGCAGTTCTTC.

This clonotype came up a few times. In nucleotides, the CDR3 is TGTGCCAGCAGCTTGCCAGGGGAGGACGAGCAGTACTTC. It codes for CASSLPGEDEQYF. The gene calls are TRBV7-9 and TRBJ2-7; D assignment may be TRBD1 or TRBD2 (6 bases each). The V end lost 3 bases, the J end lost 5 bases, and 11 bases lay between the germline ends. CDR1 is SEHNR and CDR2 is FQNEAQ in the germline V gene (reference sequence). The CDR3 totals 13 residues.

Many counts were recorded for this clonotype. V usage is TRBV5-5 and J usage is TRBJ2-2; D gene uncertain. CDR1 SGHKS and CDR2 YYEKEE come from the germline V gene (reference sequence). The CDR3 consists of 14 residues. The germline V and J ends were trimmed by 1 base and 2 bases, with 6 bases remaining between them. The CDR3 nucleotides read TGTGCCAGCAGCTTGAGTCCTAACACCGGGGAGCTGTTTTTT. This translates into CASSLSPNTGELFF. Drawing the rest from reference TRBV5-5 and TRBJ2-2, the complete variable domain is DAGVTQSPTHLIKTRGQQVTLRCSPISGHKSVSWYQQVLGQGPQFIFQYYEKEERGRGNFPDRFSARQFPNYSSELNVNALLLGDSALYLCASSLSPNTGELFFGEGSRLTVL.

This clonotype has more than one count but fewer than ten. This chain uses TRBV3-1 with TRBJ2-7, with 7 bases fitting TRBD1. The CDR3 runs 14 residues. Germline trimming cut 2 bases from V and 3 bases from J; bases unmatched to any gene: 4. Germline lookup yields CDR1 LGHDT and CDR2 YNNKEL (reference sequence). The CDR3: CASSQNYRGYEQYF. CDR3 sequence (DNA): TGTGCCAGCAGCCAAAATTACAGGGGCTACGAGCAGTACTTC.

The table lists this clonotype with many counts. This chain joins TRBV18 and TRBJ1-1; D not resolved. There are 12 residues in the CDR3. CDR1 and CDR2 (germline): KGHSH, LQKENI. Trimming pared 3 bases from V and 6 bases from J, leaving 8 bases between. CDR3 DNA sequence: TGTGCCAGCTCACCGACCGGGCCTGAAGCTTTCTTT. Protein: CASSPTGPEAFF.

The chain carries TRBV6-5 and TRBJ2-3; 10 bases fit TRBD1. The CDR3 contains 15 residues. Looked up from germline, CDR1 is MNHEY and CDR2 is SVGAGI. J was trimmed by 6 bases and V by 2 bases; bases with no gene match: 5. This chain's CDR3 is CASSYEGTGVDTQYF. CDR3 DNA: TGTGCCAGCAGTTACGAGGGGACAGGGGTCGATACGCAGTATTTT.

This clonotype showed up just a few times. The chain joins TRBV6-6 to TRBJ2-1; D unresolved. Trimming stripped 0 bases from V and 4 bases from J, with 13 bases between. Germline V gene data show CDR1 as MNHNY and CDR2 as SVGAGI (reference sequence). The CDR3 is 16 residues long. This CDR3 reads CASSYSAGSTYNEQFF. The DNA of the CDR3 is TGTGCCAGCAGTTACTCGGCAGGAAGTACGTACAATGAGCAGTTCTTC.

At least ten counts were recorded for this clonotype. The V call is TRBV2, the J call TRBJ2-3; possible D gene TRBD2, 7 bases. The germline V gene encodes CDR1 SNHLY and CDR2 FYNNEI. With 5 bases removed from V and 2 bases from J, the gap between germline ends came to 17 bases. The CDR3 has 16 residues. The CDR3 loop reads CASSPWTRGDTDTQYF. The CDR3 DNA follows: TGTGCCAGCAGTCCATGGACTAGGGGGGACACAGATACGCAGTATTTT.

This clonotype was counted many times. The CDR3 sequence: CASSHETGTILIKYEQFF. The CDR3 nucleotides read TGCGCCAGCAGCCATGAAACCGGGACTATTTTAATAAAATATGAGCAGTTCTTC. The gene calls are TRBV4-1 and TRBJ2-1; 7 bases align to TRBD2. Germline V gene data show CDR1 as MGHRA and CDR2 as YSYEKL. The trim removed 3 bases at V and 8 bases at J, leaving 19 bases unmatched. The CDR3 length is 18 residues.

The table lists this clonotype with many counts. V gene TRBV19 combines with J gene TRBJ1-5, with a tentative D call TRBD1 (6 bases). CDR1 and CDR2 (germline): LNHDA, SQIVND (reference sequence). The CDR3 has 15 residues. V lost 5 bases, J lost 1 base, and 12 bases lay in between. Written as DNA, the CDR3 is TGTGCCAGTAGTCCGAAAGGGGGGAGCAATCAGCCCCAGCATTTT. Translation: CASSPKGGSNQPQHF.

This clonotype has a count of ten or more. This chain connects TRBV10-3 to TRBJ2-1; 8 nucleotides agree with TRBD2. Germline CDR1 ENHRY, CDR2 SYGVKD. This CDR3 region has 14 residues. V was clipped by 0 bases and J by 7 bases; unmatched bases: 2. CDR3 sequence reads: CAISESTSANEQFF. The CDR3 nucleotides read TGTGCCATCAGTGAGTCGACTAGCGCGAATGAGCAGTTCTTC.

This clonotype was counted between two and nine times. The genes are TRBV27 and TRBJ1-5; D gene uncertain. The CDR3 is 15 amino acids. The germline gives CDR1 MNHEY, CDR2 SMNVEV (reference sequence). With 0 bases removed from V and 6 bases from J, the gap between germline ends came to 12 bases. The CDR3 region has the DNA TGTGCCAGCAGTTTATCCCGGACGGGAGTTCAGCCCCAGCATTTT. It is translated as CASSLSRTGVQPQHF.

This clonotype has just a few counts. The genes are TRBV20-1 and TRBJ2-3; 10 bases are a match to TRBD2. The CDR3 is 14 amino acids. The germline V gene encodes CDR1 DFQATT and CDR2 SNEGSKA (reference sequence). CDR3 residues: CSATSGTRTDTQYF. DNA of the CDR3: TGCAGCGCCACTAGCGGGACCCGCACAGATACGCAGTATTTT.

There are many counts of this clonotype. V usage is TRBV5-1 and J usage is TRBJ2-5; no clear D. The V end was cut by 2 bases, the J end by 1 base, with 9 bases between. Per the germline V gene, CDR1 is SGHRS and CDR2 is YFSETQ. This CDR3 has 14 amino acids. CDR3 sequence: CASSFTAAQETQYF. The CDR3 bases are TGCGCCAGCAGCTTTACGGCAGCCCAAGAGACCCAGTACTTC.

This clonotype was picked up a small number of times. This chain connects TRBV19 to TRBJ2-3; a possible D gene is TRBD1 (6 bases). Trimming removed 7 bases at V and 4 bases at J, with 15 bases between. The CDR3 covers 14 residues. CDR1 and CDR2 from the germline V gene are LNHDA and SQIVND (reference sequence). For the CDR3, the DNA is TGTGCCAGTACCGCAGGGGAAGATGCAGATACGCAGTATTTT. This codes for CASTAGEDADTQYF.

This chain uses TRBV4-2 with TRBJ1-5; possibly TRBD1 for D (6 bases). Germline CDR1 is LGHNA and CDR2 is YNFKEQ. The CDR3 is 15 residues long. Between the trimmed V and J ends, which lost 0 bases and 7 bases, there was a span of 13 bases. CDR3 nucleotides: TGTGCCAGCAGCCAAGATAGTACAGGGTCCCAGCCCCAGCATTTT. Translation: CASSQDSTGSQPQHF.

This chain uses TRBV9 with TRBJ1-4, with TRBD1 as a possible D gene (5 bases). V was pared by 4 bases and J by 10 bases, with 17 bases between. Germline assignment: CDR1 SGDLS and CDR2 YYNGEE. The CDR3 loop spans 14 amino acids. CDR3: CASSSRQGGAKLFF. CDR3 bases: TGTGCCAGCAGCTCTCGCCAGGGAGGAGCAAAACTGTTTTTT. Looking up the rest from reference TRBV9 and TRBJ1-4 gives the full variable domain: DSGVTQTPKHLITATGQRVTLRCSPRSGDLSVYWYQQSLDQGLQFLIQYYNGEERAKGNILERFSAQQFPDLHSELNLSSLELGDSALYFCASSSRQGGAKLFFGSGTQLSVL.